The 4 T cell receptor beta chains reported below all come from one sample, sequenced in a study of T cell repertoires in cytomegalovirus infection. MiXCR, applied by TCRdb to the reads, yields one record per CDR3 protein. The repertoire has around 130,000 distinct CDR3 sequences, roughly 9% of them found once; the top ten carry over 9%. Sample: PBMCs. Receptors were obtained from a human donor in good health (CMV status not recorded). Some clones in this sample may be carry-over from other donors' samples.

This clonotype was seen repeatedly, ten times or more. The chain joins TRBV7-2 to TRBJ1-1; D not certain. The CDR3 spans 14 residues. Per the germline V gene, CDR1 is SGHTA and CDR2 is FQGNSA. V was clipped by 3 bases and J by 3 bases, with 11 bases between them. CDR3 DNA: TGTGCCAGCAGCTTCACAGTTTCCTACACTGAAGCTTTCTTT. Translating it yields CASSFTVSYTEAFF.

This clonotype was detected ten times or more. The chain recombines TRBV7-8 with TRBJ2-2, with 10 bases fitting TRBD2. The CDR3 spans 18 residues. Germline V gives CDR1 SGHVS, CDR2 FQNEAQ. V gave up 7 bases and J gave up 6 bases; unmatched junction bases: 17. The CDR3 DNA reads TGTGCCAGCATAAAACTAGCGGGGACACCACAGGACGCCGGGGAGCTGTTTTTT. It specifies CASIKLAGTPQDAGELFF.

This clonotype was detected ten times or more. The genes are TRBV7-2 and TRBJ2-1, with D tentatively TRBD1 (7 bases). CDR1 and CDR2 (germline): SGHTA, FQGNSA. This CDR3 contains 16 residues. Trimming left V 5 bases short and J 1 base short, with 15 bases between. CDR3 nucleotides: TGTGCCAGCAGCCCGAGGCAGGGGGGATCCTACAATGAGCAGTTCTTC. Encoded protein: CASSPRQGGSYNEQFF. Complete variable domain (other parts from reference TRBV7-2 and TRBJ2-1): GAGVSQSPSNKVTEKGKDVELRCDPISGHTALYWYRQSLGQGLEFLIYFQGNSAPDKSGLPSDRFSAERTGGSVSTLTIQRTQQEDSAVYLCASSPRQGGSYNEQFFGPGTRLTVL.

This clonotype was found many times. The chain has TRBV28 and TRBJ2-3; D remains unclear. This CDR3 region has 13 residues. CDR1 and CDR2 from the germline V gene are MDHEN and SYDVKM. Trimming pared 4 bases from V and 2 bases from J, leaving 7 bases between. The CDR3 loop reads CASSSQPTDTQYF. CDR3 DNA: TGTGCCAGCAGTTCACAGCCCACAGATACGCAGTATTTT. Supplemented by reference TRBV28 and TRBJ2-3, the full variable domain reads DVKVTQSSRYLVKRTGEKVFLECVQDMDHENMFWYRQDPGLGLRLIYFSYDVKMKEKGDIPEGYSVSREKKERFSLILESASTNQTSMYLCASSSQPTDTQYFGPGTRLTVL.